These 20 T cell receptor beta chains were sequenced from one sample in a study of T cells in localized non-small cell lung cancer. Sequencing was performed with immunoSEQ multiplex PCR; in TCRdb, only in-frame clones are kept and a portion is missing. The data show 130,000 or so clones, with around 90% seen just once and about 1.5% held by the top ten. This material consisted of peripheral blood, taken before any cancer treatment. All receptors come from an older female donor with stage I lung adenocarcinoma.

V is TRBV27 and J is TRBJ2-1, with 7 bases matching TRBD2. Germline CDR1 reads MNHEY; CDR2 reads SMNVEV (reference sequence). The CDR3 covers 14 residues. The V segment lost 9 bases and the J segment 6 bases; nucleotides outside the gene matches: 11. CDR3 loop: CARLGGRTINEQFF. In DNA form, the CDR3 reads TGTGCCAGGTTGGGGGGGAGGACGATCAATGAGCAGTTCTTC.

This rearrangement joins TRBV7-2 to TRBJ2-7; tentative D call: TRBD1 (5 bases). The CDR3 sequence is 15 residues long. V was shortened by 5 bases and J by 4 bases, with 18 bases between the two germline ends. Germline values: CDR1 SGHTA, CDR2 FQGNSA. CDR3 in amino acids: CASSAQTAGDYEQYF. The CDR3 DNA is TGTGCCAGCAGCGCCCAGACAGCTGGCGATTACGAGCAGTACTTC.

This rearrangement joins TRBV2 to TRBJ2-7; D is unclear. The germline gives CDR1 SNHLY, CDR2 FYNNEI. The CDR3 extends over 13 amino acids. The ends were cut back, 7 bases at V and 2 bases at J, with 12 bases in the middle. CDR3 region: CASTRALAYEQYF. CDR3 nucleotide sequence: TGTGCCAGCACCAGAGCCCTAGCCTACGAGCAGTACTTC.

CDR3 DNA: TGTGCCAGCAGGGGCCAAGGGTGGAACATGAACACTGAAGCTTTCTTT. Translation gives CASRGQGWNMNTEAFF. This chain joins TRBV28 and TRBJ1-1; D is unclear. This CDR3 is built from 16 residues. Germline assignment: CDR1 MDHEN and CDR2 SYDVKM. Trimming shortened V by 6 bases and J by 0 bases, and 17 bases separated the two germline ends.

This chain connects TRBV10-3 to TRBJ2-7; the D is unclear. Germline-derived CDR1 and CDR2 are ENHRY and SYGVKD. The CDR3 is 14 amino acids. Trimming took 0 bases from V and 3 from J, leaving 9 bases between them. This CDR3 reads CAISESGVDYEQYF. CDR3 in DNA: TGTGCCATCAGTGAGTCTGGGGTAGACTACGAGCAGTACTTC.

The chain links TRBV18 to TRBJ2-7; 10 nucleotides line up with TRBD1. The length of the CDR3 is 14 residues. V trimming: 8 bases; J trimming: 3 bases; junction bases outside the gene matches: 7. Germline V gives CDR1 KGHSH, CDR2 LQKENI. In nucleotides, the CDR3 is TGTGCCAGCGGGGACAGGGGATCTATCTACGAGCAGTACTTC. Residues: CASGDRGSIYEQYF.

The chain couples TRBV9 to TRBJ2-1, with 8 bases aligning to TRBD1. The CDR3 is made up of 15 amino acids. Trimming cost V 2 bases and J 2 bases; bases outside gene matches: 3. Germline V gene data show CDR1 as SGDLS and CDR2 as YYNGEE. The CDR3 DNA is TGTGCCAGCAGCGTGCTGGACAGGGCCTACAATGAGCAGTTCTTC. Amino acids: CASSVLDRAYNEQFF.

This clone was observed a single time. The gene calls are TRBV5-5 and TRBJ1-2; TRBD1 matches at 7 bases. The V gene end was trimmed by 4 bases and the J gene end by 0 bases; junction bases not matched to a gene: 6. This CDR3 contains 15 residues. CDR1 SGHKS and CDR2 YYEKEE come from the germline V gene (reference sequence). The CDR3 here is CASSNRTGANYGYTF. The DNA of the CDR3 is TGTGCCAGCAGCAACCGTACAGGGGCTAACTATGGCTACACCTTC.

V usage is TRBV27 and J usage is TRBJ2-1; D is uncertain. The CDR3 totals 14 residues. The V gene's germline CDR1 is MNHEY and CDR2 SMNVEV (reference sequence). V was pared by 4 bases and J by 9 bases, with 16 bases between. The CDR3 DNA follows: TGTGCCAGCAGTTCGACCGACTCCATCGGTGAGCAGTTCTTC. Translating it yields CASSSTDSIGEQFF.

J is TRBJ1-1 and V is TRBV25-1; no definite D call. The germline V and J ends were trimmed by 1 base and 7 bases, with 7 bases remaining between them. The CDR3 has 12 amino acids. The germline V gene encodes CDR1 MGHDK and CDR2 SYGVNS. The CDR3, as DNA: TGTGCCAGCAGTGAATTTGGGAGTGAAGCTTTCTTT. It codes for CASSEFGSEAFF.

The V gene is TRBV30, the J gene TRBJ2-3; D not resolved. V was cut by 0 bases and J by 2 bases, with 6 bases left in between. This CDR3 comprises 13 residues. The germline gives CDR1 GTSNPN, CDR2 SVGIG (reference sequence). The CDR3 DNA follows: TGTGCCTGGAGTGTACTCTTCACAGATACGCAGTATTTT. Translating gives CAWSVLFTDTQYF.

This clone was observed a few times. The chain carries TRBV5-6 and TRBJ1-2; 7 nucleotides agree with TRBD1. With V trimmed by 4 bases and J by 4 bases, 10 bases remained unmatched. The CDR3 consists of 15 residues. The V gene's germline CDR1 is SGHDT and CDR2 YYEEEE. The CDR3 spells CASSGSGTESYGYTF. The CDR3 nucleotides are TGTGCCAGCAGCGGATCCGGGACAGAGTCCTATGGCTACACCTTC.

The rearrangement joins TRBV7-3 to TRBJ2-4; the match to TRBD2 covers 11 bases. CDR3 length: 16 residues. Germline V gives CDR1 SGHTA, CDR2 FQGTGA. The J segment lost 4 bases and the V segment lost 0 bases, leaving 2 bases of the junction unmatched. CDR3 sequence: CASSLTGTSGKNIQYF. CDR3 in DNA: TGTGCCAGCAGCTTAACCGGGACTAGCGGAAAAAACATTCAGTACTTC.

The count of this clone is one. The chain carries TRBV7-9 and TRBJ2-4; D might be TRBD2 (5 bases). V was cut by 1 base and J by 7 bases, with 17 bases left in between. Per the germline V gene, CDR1 is SEHNR and CDR2 is FQNEAQ (reference sequence). The length of the CDR3 is 16 residues. CDR3 amino acids: CASSLDGQEVLNIQYF. CDR3 nucleotides: TGTGCCAGCAGCTTAGACGGCCAGGAGGTATTGAACATTCAGTACTTC.

CDR3 DNA: TGTGCCATCAGTGACCTGTGGGGGGGCGTCACTGAAGCTTTCTTT. It codes for CAISDLWGGVTEAFF. The J gene is TRBJ1-1, the V gene TRBV10-3, with a weak D call TRBD1 (6 bases). V lost 3 bases to trimming and J lost 4 bases, with 15 bases between them. Per the germline V gene, CDR1 is ENHRY and CDR2 is SYGVKD. The CDR3 is 15 amino acids.

The chain is built from TRBV5-4 and TRBJ2-3, with unresolved D. Germline V gene lookup returns CDR1 SGHNT and CDR2 YYREEE (reference sequence). Trimming stripped 2 bases from V and 2 bases from J, with 6 bases between. The CDR3 covers 13 residues. As DNA, the CDR3 is TGTGCCAGCAGCTTTGGGTTCACAGATACGCAGTATTTT. It specifies CASSFGFTDTQYF.

The chain recombines TRBV29-1 with TRBJ2-5, with 7 nucleotides matching TRBD1. Germline trimming cut 3 bases from V and 0 bases from J; bases unmatched to any gene: 1. Per germline, CDR1 SQVTM and CDR2 ANQGSEA. The CDR3 runs 13 residues. DNA for the CDR3: TGCAGCGTTGAGGACAGGAACCAAGAGACCCAGTACTTC. As protein: CSVEDRNQETQYF.

The J gene is TRBJ2-2, the V gene TRBV2, with TRBD2 as a possible D gene (5 bases). Germline V gene data show CDR1 as SNHLY and CDR2 as FYNNEI. V was clipped by 8 bases and J by 0 bases, with 7 bases between them. The CDR3 extends over 13 amino acids. The CDR3 DNA follows: TGTGCCAGCGGGAGCCCGAACACCGGGGAGCTGTTTTTT. Amino acid sequence: CASGSPNTGELFF.

CDR3 residues: CASSVRGTTDTQYF. The CDR3 DNA reads as TGTGCCAGCAGCGTAAGGGGGACCACAGATACGCAGTATTTT. The chain uses TRBV9 and TRBJ2-3; D is possibly TRBD1 (6 bases). Germline loops: CDR1 SGDLS, CDR2 YYNGEE. Deletions cut 1 base from V and 2 bases from J, with 8 bases between. CDR3 size: 14 residues.

V is TRBV5-1 and J is TRBJ2-6; D remains unclear. The CDR3 covers 15 residues. V lost 7 bases and J lost 0, with 11 bases in between. Per the germline V gene, CDR1 is SGHRS and CDR2 is YFSETQ. The DNA for the CDR3 is TGCGCCAGCGGGTCCACGAACTCTGGGGCCAACGTCCTGACTTTC. This encodes CASGSTNSGANVLTF.